The rows below give T cell receptor beta chains drawn from one sample of a study of shared clonotypes between healthy human individuals. Assay: immunoSEQ multiplex PCR; the TCRdb copy retains only in-frame clones and omits some. This table has approximately 2.1 million clones, approximately 93% appearing once. Sequencing was carried out using naive CD4+ T cells from PBMCs. These receptors all stem from a man younger than 30 in good health. Some clones in this sample may be carry-over from other donors' samples. The CDR3 runs from the conserved cysteine through the conserved F or W. The D gene is left open where the match is weak. Expanded clones are given a class, and other clones once, few, many or no size at all.

D gene,clone size,V gene,J gene,CDR3 protein,CDR3 DNA
.,.,TRBV15,TRBJ2-5,CATSSGVRETQYF,TGTGCCACCAGCTCAGGGGTAAGGGAGACCCAGTACTTC
.,.,TRBV2,TRBJ2-3,CASRPVRDADTQYF,TGTGCCAGCAGGCCGGTGAGGGACGCAGATACGCAGTATTTT
.,.,TRBV7-2,TRBJ2-7,CASSPRIERGEQYF,TGTGCCAGCAGCCCACGGATAGAGAGGGGCGAGCAGTACTTC
TRBD2,.,TRBV4-2,TRBJ2-7,CASSHLGLAGDFYEQYF,TGTGCCAGCAGCCACCTTGGGCTAGCGGGTGACTTCTACGAGCAGTACTTC
TRBD1,.,TRBV28,TRBJ2-7,CASSLGGQGGEQYF,TGTGCCAGCAGTTTAGGAGGACAGGGCGGCGAGCAGTACTTC
TRBD2,.,TRBV30,TRBJ2-2,CAWAKPSSGRAPGELFF,TGTGCCTGGGCAAAACCCTCTAGCGGGAGGGCCCCCGGGGAGCTGTTTTTT
.,.,TRBV5-1,TRBJ2-2,CASSPAGSANTGELFF,TGCGCCAGCAGCCCTGCGGGATCAGCGAACACCGGGGAGCTGTTTTTT
.,once,TRBV20-1,TRBJ1-3,CSGYSGNTIYF,TGCAGTGGTTACTCTGGAAACACCATATATTTT
TRBD1,.,TRBV6-1,TRBJ1-5,CASSETGVDQPQHF,TGTGCCAGCAGTGAGACAGGGGTGGATCAGCCCCAGCATTTT
.,.,TRBV10-3,TRBJ2-7,CAIREQGSEQYF,TGTGCCATCAGAGAACAGGGTAGCGAGCAGTACTTC
.,.,TRBV28,TRBJ1-4,CASSFHLTATNEKLFF,TGTGCCAGCAGTTTCCACCTTACAGCAACTAATGAAAAACTGTTTTTT
.,.,TRBV7-9,TRBJ1-4,CASSLARENEKLFF,TGTGCCAGCAGCTTAGCTAGGGAAAATGAAAAACTGTTTTTT
.,.,TRBV15,TRBJ1-1,CATSRGHAANTEAFF,TGTGCCACCAGCAGAGGGCACGCGGCAAACACTGAAGCTTTCTTT
.,.,TRBV5-6,TRBJ1-4,CASGHTPGGELFF,TGTGCCAGCGGGCATACCCCAGGCGGAGAACTGTTTTTT
TRBD2,.,TRBV28,TRBJ2-1,CASTPREGLAEGTYNEQFF,TGTGCCAGCACCCCCCGTGAGGGACTAGCGGAGGGAACCTACAATGAGCAGTTCTTC
.,.,TRBV28,TRBJ2-2,CASSLLARTGELFF,TGTGCCAGCAGTTTACTCGCACGGACCGGGGAGCTGTTTTTT
.,few,TRBV2,TRBJ2-3,CASSDRADTQYF,TGTGCCAGCAGTGATAGGGCAGATACGCAGTATTTT
.,.,TRBV18,TRBJ1-5,CASSPPSTGQPQHF,TGTGCCAGCTCACCCCCCAGCACGGGTCAGCCCCAGCATTTT
.,.,TRBV19,TRBJ1-5,CASSRTSLSPNSNQPQHF,TGTGCCAGTAGTCGGACCTCGCTATCCCCCAATAGCAATCAGCCCCAGCATTTT
TRBD1,once,TRBV7-2,TRBJ2-7,CASSLYGQGSYEQYF,TGTGCCAGCAGCTTATACGGACAGGGCTCCTACGAGCAGTACTTC
.,.,TRBV5-1,TRBJ2-1,CASSGGGGGSGINEQFF,TGCGCCAGCAGCGGAGGGGGAGGCGGGAGTGGAATAAATGAGCAGTTCTTC
.,once,TRBV7-2,TRBJ1-2,CASSLVRFASGYTF,TGTGCCAGCAGCTTAGTAAGGTTTGCGTCGGGCTACACCTTC
TRBD1,.,TRBV18,TRBJ2-7,CASSTSTGTFSYEQYF,TGTGCCAGCTCAACATCGACAGGGACCTTTTCCTACGAGCAGTACTTC
TRBD1,.,TRBV30,TRBJ1-5,CAWRGQGWAQPQHF,TGTGCCTGGAGGGGACAGGGATGGGCTCAGCCCCAGCATTTT
.,.,TRBV2,TRBJ2-3,CASSVSSTDTQYF,TGTGCCAGCAGTGTCAGCAGCACAGATACGCAGTATTTT
.,.,TRBV5-1,TRBJ2-3,CASSYRTPGTDETDTQYF,TGCGCCAGCAGCTATAGGACCCCGGGAACAGATGAGACAGATACGCAGTATTTT
.,.,TRBV19,TRBJ1-2,CASSPYRTETYGYTF,TGTGCCAGTAGTCCCTACAGGACAGAAACCTATGGCTACACCTTC
TRBD2,.,TRBV27,TRBJ2-3,CASTHVGLAAHTQYF,TGTGCCAGCACCCATGTCGGACTAGCGGCCCATACGCAGTATTTT